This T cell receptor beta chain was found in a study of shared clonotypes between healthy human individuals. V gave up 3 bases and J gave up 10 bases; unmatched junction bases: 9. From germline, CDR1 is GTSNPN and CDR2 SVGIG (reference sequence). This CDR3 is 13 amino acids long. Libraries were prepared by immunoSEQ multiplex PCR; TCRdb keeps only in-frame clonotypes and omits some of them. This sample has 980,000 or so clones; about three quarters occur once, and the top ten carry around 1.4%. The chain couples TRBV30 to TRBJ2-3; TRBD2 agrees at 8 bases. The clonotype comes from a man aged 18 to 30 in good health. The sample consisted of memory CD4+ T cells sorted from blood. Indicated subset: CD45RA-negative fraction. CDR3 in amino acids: CAWRRAGAGAQYF. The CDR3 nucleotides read TGTGCCTGGAGACGAGCGGGAGCCGGAGCGCAGTATTTT.